This TCR beta chain was identified in a study of human T cells and chemical hapten exposure. CDR1 is MDHEN and CDR2 is SYDVKM in the germline V gene. The trim removed 2 bases at V and 10 bases at J, leaving 11 bases unmatched. The CDR3 is made up of 16 amino acids. A remark on this clonotype: The target antigen is unknown.

General observations from the study: Alopecia was present in the donors, so their immune response may differ from healthy people's. Counts of expanded TCRs at PT1 were positively correlated with patch test score.

For the library, individual cDNA molecules each received unique molecular identifiers. TCRdb analysed the RACE reads with MiXCR anew, one entry per CDR3 protein. This table has approximately 120,000 distinct CDR3 sequences, more than 7% appearing once. Indicated time point: patch test 2, 6 weeks after DPC sensitization. Treatment: therapeutic diphenylcyclopropenone sensitization with weekly scalp DPC. Unfractionated whole blood yielded the extracted total RNA. The receptor was isolated from a woman in her thirties or forties with alopecia areata. Some clones in this sample may be carry-over from other donors' samples. V and J are TRBV28 and TRBJ2-1; 10 bases align to TRBD2. The sample was whole blood, taken in connection with sensitization to the hapten diphenylcyclopropenone (DPC). The CDR3 region has the DNA TGTGCCAGCAGTTTAGGGGCTAGCGGGGGAGGCGGGGAGCAGTTCTTC. Translated: CASSLGASGGGGEQFF.